This TCR beta chain originates from a study of blood T cell repertoires in COVID-19. For the study at large: Sites in the United States, Italy and Spain provided acute and convalescent COVID-19 samples. T cells, B-cell-depleted T cells, or PBMCs provided the cDNA or gDNA that served as material.

Cohort placement rested on clinical history that participants reported themselves. The repertoire was sequenced with immunoSEQ multiplex PCR; TCRdb's copy has only in-frame clones and lacks some. The sample has roughly 360,000 clones; roughly 86% are singletons. The CDR3 length is 14 residues. Trimming left V 5 bases short and J 0 bases short, with 8 bases between. Per germline, CDR1 LGHDT and CDR2 YNNKEL (reference sequence). The sequencing input was PBMCs or T cells enriched from blood (not recorded which). This chain uses TRBV3-1 (or the pseudogene TRBV3-2) with TRBJ1-5, with D unresolved. This TCR was recovered from a young man who had recovered from COVID-19. CDR3 residues: CASSDDYSNQPQHF. The DNA for the CDR3 is TGTGCCAGCAGCGATGACTATAGCAATCAGCCCCAGCATTTT.